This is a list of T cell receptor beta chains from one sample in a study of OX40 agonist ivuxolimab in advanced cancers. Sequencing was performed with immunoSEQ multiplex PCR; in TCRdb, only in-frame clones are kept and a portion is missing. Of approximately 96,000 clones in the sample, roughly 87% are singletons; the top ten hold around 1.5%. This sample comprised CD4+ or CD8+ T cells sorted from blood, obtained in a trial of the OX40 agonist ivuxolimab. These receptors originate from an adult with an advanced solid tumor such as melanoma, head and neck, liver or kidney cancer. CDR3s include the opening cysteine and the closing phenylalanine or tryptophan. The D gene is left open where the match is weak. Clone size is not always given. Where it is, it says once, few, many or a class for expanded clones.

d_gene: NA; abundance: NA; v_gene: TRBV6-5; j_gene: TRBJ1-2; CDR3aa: CASSYSGRWDGYTF; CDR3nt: TGTGCCAGCAGTTACTCGGGGCGGTGGGACGGCTACACCTTC
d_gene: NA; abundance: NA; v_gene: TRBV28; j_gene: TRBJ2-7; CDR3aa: CASSLYGGKDEQYF; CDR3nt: TGTGCCAGCAGTTTATACGGGGGCAAGGACGAGCAGTACTTC
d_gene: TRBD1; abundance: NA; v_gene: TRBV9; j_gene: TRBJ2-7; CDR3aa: CASSAPTGGRVEQYF; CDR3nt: TGTGCCAGCAGCGCCCCGACAGGGGGACGTGTTGAGCAGTACTTC
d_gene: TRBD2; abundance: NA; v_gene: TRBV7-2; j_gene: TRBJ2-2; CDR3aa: CASSLLGGSGTGELFF; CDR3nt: TGTGCCAGCAGCTTACTGGGCGGGAGCGGGACCGGGGAGCTGTTTTTT
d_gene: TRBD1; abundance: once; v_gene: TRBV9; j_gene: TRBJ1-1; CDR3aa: CASRSLGGEGTEAFF; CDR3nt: TGTGCCAGCAGGTCGTTAGGGGGCGAGGGCACTGAAGCTTTCTTT
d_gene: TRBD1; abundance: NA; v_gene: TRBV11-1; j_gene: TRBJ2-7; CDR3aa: CASSRGQGPLDEQYF; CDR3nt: TGTGCCAGCAGTCGAGGACAGGGTCCTTTAGACGAGCAGTACTTC
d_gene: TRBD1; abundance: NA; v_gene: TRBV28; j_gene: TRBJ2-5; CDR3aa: CASSSDRGGETQYF; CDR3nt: TGTGCCAGCAGTTCGGACAGGGGAGGGGAGACCCAGTACTTC
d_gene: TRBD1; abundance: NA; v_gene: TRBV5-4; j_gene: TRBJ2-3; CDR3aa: CASSLGGTGIFTDTQYF; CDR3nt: TGTGCCAGCAGCTTGGGAGGGACAGGGATCTTCACAGATACGCAGTATTTT
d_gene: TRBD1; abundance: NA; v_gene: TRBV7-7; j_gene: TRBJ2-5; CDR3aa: CASSLGGTGRETQYF; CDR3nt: TGTGCTAGCAGCTTAGGAGGGACAGGGCGGGAGACCCAGTACTTC
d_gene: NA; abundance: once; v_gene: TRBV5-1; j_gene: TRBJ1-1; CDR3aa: CASSLEGVFTEAFF; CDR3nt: TGCGCCAGCAGCTTGGAAGGGGTATTCACTGAAGCTTTCTTT
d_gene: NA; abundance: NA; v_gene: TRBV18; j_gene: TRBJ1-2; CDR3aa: CASSPSAGGPYGYTF; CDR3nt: TGTGCCAGCTCACCATCAGCGGGGGGGCCCTATGGCTACACCTTC
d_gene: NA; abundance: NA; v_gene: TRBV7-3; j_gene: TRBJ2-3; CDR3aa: CASSPLDYIGDTQYF; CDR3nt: TGTGCCAGCAGTCCCCTTGACTATATTGGAGATACGCAGTATTTT
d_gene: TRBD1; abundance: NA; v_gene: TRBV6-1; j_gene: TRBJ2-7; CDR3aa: CASSEGLGQGTYEQYF; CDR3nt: TGTGCCAGCAGTGAAGGGTTAGGACAGGGTACCTACGAGCAGTACTTC
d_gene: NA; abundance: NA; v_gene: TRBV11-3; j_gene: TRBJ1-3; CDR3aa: CASSSAASSGSTIYF; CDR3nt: TGTGCCAGCAGCTCGGCCGCGAGCTCTGGAAGCACCATATATTTT
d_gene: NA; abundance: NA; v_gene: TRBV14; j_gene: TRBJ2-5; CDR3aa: CASSGVETQYF; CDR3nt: TGTGCCAGCAGCGGGGTGGAGACCCAGTACTTC
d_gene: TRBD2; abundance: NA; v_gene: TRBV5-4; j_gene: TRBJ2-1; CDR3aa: CASSPTSGRAYNEQFF; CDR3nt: TGTGCCAGCAGTCCGACTAGCGGGAGGGCCTACAATGAGCAGTTCTTC
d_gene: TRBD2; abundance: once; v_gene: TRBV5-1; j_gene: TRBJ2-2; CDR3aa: CASSMTSGITGELFF; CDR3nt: TGCGCCAGCAGCATGACTAGCGGGATCACCGGGGAGCTGTTTTTT
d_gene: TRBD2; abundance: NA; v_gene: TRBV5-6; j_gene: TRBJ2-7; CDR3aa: CASSLAGRDYEQYF; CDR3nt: TGTGCCAGCAGCTTGGCCGGGAGGGACTACGAGCAGTACTTC
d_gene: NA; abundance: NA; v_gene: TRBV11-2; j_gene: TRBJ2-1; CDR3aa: CASSWTVAAYNEQFF; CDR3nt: TGTGCCAGCAGCTGGACAGTAGCCGCCTACAATGAGCAGTTCTTC
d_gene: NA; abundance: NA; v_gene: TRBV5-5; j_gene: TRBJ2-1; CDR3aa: CASSLVGPGRNEQFF; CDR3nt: TGTGCCAGCAGCTTGGTAGGGCCTGGGAGGAATGAGCAGTTCTTC
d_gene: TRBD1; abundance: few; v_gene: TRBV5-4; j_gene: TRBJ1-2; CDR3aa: CAVRQGEYGYTF; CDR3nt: TGTGCCGTAAGACAGGGCGAGTATGGCTACACCTTC
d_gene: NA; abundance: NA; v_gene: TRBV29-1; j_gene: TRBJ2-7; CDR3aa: CSVGWRSYEQYF; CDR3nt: TGCAGCGTTGGGTGGAGGTCCTACGAGCAGTACTTC
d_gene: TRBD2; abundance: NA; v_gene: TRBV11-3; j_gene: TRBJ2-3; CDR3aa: CASSHGTSGPTDTQYF; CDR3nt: TGTGCCAGCAGCCATGGGACTAGCGGGCCGACAGATACGCAGTATTTT
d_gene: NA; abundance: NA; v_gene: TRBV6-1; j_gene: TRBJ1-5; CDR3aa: CASSDMGRPQHF; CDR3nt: TGTGCCAGCAGTGACATGGGCAGGCCCCAGCATTTT
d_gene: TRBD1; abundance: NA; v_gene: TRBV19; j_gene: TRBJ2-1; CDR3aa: CASRGDSSYNEQFF; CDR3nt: TGTGCCAGTAGGGGGGACAGTTCCTACAATGAGCAGTTCTTC
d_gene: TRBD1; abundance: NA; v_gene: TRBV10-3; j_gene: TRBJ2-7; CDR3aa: CAISGSQGSGDEQYF; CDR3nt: TGTGCCATCAGTGGGTCACAGGGGAGTGGCGACGAGCAGTACTTC
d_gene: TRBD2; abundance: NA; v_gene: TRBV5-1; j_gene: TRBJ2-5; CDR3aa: CASSFTGTSGQETQYF; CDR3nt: TGCGCCAGCAGCTTTACCGGGACTAGCGGACAAGAGACCCAGTACTTC
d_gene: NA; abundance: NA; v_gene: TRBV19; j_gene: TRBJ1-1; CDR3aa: CASSTRPLTRTEAFF; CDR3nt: TGTGCCAGTAGTACTAGACCTCTCACTCGAACTGAAGCTTTCTTT
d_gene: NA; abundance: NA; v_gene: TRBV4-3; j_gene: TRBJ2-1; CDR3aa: CASSQDLGGRVSYNEQFF; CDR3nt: TGCGCCAGCAGCCAAGATCTTGGGGGTCGAGTCTCCTACAATGAGCAGTTCTTC
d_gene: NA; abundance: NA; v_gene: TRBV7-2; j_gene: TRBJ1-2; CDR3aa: CASSNRDGYTF; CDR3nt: TGTGCCAGCAGCAACAGGGACGGCTACACCTTC
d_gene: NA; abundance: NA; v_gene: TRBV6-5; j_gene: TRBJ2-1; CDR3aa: CASSSLTGVVDEQFF; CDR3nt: TGTGCCAGCAGTTCCTTAACGGGAGTGGTCGATGAGCAGTTCTTC
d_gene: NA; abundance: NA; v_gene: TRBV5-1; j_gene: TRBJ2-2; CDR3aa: CASSWGSGELFF; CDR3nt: TGCGCCAGCAGCTGGGGATCCGGGGAGCTGTTTTTT
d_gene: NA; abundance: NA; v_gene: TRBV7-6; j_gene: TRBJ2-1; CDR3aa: CASSLSYREQFF; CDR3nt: TGTGCCAGCAGCTTATCATATCGAGAGCAGTTCTTC
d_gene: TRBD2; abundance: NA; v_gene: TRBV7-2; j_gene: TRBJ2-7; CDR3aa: CASSPSGSYEQYF; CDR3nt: TGTGCCAGCAGCCCTAGCGGGAGCTACGAGCAGTACTTC
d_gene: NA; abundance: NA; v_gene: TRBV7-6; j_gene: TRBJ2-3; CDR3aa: CASSLAYRGRDPDTQYF; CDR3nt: TGTGCCAGCAGCTTAGCCTATAGGGGCAGGGACCCAGATACGCAGTATTTT
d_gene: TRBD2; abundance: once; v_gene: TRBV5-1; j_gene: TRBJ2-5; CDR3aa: CASSYLTSGRAETQYF; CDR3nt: TGCGCCAGCAGCTACCTGACTAGCGGGAGGGCGGAGACCCAGTACTTC
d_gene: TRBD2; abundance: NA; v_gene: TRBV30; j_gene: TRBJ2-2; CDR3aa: CAWSVITGGRNTGELFF; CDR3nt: TGTGCCTGGAGTGTAATTACAGGCGGGAGGAACACCGGGGAGCTGTTTTTT
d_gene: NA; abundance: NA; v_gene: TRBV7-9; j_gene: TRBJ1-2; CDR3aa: CASSYEGWGYTF; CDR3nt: TGTGCCAGCAGCTACGAGGGTTGGGGCTACACCTTC
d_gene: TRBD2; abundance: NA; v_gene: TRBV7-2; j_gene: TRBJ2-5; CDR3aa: CASSFQRGQETQYF; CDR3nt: TGTGCCAGCAGCTTCCAGCGGGGCCAAGAGACCCAGTACTTC
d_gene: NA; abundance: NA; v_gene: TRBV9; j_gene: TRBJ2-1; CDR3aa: CASSVEANRNEQFF; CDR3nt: TGTGCCAGCAGCGTAGAGGCTAACCGCAATGAGCAGTTCTTC
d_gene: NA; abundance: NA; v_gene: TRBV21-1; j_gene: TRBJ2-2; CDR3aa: CASKPKGLAGGRTGELFF; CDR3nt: TGTGCCAGCAAACCCAAGGGACTAGCGGGAGGGCGAACCGGGGAGCTGTTTTTT
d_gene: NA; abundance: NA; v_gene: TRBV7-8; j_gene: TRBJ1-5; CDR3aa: CASSLMSNQPQHF; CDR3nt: TGTGCCAGCAGCTTGATGTCCAATCAGCCCCAGCATTTT
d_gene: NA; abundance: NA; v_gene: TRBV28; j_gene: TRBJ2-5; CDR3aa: CASSRITGDQETQYF; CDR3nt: TGTGCCAGCAGTAGGATCACGGGAGATCAAGAGACCCAGTACTTC
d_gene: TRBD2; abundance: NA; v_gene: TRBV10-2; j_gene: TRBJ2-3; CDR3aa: CASNKGLAGGPTLTDTQYF; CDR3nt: TGCGCCAGCAATAAGGGACTAGCGGGAGGCCCTACCCTCACAGATACGCAGTATTTT
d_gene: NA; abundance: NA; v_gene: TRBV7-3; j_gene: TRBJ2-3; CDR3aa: CASSSFPGTDTQYF; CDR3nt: TGTGCCAGCAGCTCTTTCCCCGGGACAGATACGCAGTATTTT
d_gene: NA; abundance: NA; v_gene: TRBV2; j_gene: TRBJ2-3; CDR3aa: CASRERGGPTDTQYF; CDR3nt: TGTGCCAGCAGGGAACGGGGTGGCCCCACAGATACGCAGTATTTT
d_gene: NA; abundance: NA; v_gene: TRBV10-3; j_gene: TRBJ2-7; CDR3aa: CAISPGGRRSYEQYF; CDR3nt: TGTGCCATCAGCCCCGGTGGTAGGCGATCCTACGAGCAGTACTTC
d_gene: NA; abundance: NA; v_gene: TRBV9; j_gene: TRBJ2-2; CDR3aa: CASKGQPNTGELFF; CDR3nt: TGTGCCAGCAAAGGACAACCGAACACCGGGGAGCTGTTTTTT